The rows below give T cell receptor beta chains drawn from one sample of a study of cytomegalovirus exposure and HLA in healthy donors. Data came from immunoSEQ multiplex PCR; TCRdb stores just in-frame clones and leaves some out. The sample yields approximately 220,000 clones, 75% to 95% seen once. Sequencing was done on a sample of PBMCs. The source is a woman younger than 35 in good health and CMV-seronegative. CDR3s include the opening cysteine and the closing phenylalanine or tryptophan. The order of the fields is J gene, D gene, V gene, CDR3 protein. D genes are given only for firm matches.

J gene: TRBJ1-1
D gene: TRBD1
V gene: TRBV11-2
CDR3 protein: CASSSEGQLNTEAFF

J gene: TRBJ1-6
D gene: TRBD1
V gene: TRBV19
CDR3 protein: CASADRVGLNSPLHF

J gene: TRBJ1-1
D gene: TRBD1
V gene: TRBV7-2
CDR3 protein: CASSPQGDRAEAFF

J gene: TRBJ2-7
D gene: NA
V gene: TRBV12-2
CDR3 protein: CASPRRRGTSGRGAYEQYF

J gene: TRBJ2-1
D gene: NA
V gene: TRBV10-1
CDR3 protein: CASSELSGAYNEQFF

J gene: TRBJ2-5
D gene: TRBD2
V gene: TRBV19
CDR3 protein: CASSISRLAGGPTGEETQYF

J gene: TRBJ1-2
D gene: NA
V gene: TRBV5-6
CDR3 protein: CASSPGGGLGGYTF

J gene: TRBJ1-5
D gene: TRBD1
V gene: TRBV25-1
CDR3 protein: CASSGQGARQPQHF

J gene: TRBJ2-1
D gene: TRBD2
V gene: TRBV7-7
CDR3 protein: CASSLSTGGYNEQFF

J gene: TRBJ2-3
D gene: NA
V gene: TRBV10-3
CDR3 protein: CAISEGSASTDTQYF

J gene: TRBJ2-1
D gene: NA
V gene: TRBV7-6
CDR3 protein: CASSLGSYNEQFF

J gene: TRBJ2-3
D gene: NA
V gene: TRBV6-6
CDR3 protein: CASMGGRDRNTQYF

J gene: TRBJ1-1
D gene: NA
V gene: TRBV6-1
CDR3 protein: CASSAQGSTEAFF

J gene: TRBJ2-7
D gene: NA
V gene: TRBV6-6
CDR3 protein: CASSSHGTSYEQYF

J gene: TRBJ2-5
D gene: NA
V gene: TRBV5-5
CDR3 protein: CASSLAQVGRETQYF

J gene: TRBJ2-7
D gene: NA
V gene: TRBV27
CDR3 protein: CASSLSYRRDLYEQYF

J gene: TRBJ2-1
D gene: NA
V gene: TRBV9
CDR3 protein: CASSNIYEQFF

J gene: TRBJ2-1
D gene: NA
V gene: TRBV9
CDR3 protein: CASSAQEGSYNEQFF

J gene: TRBJ1-1
D gene: NA
V gene: TRBV11-2
CDR3 protein: CASSPRGRAGPAFF

J gene: TRBJ1-1
D gene: NA
V gene: TRBV6-1
CDR3 protein: CASSAEARTEAFF

J gene: TRBJ2-7
D gene: TRBD1
V gene: TRBV6-6
CDR3 protein: CASWARDRARWYF

J gene: TRBJ1-1
D gene: NA
V gene: TRBV12-5
CDR3 protein: CASGPNFIEAFF

J gene: TRBJ2-5
D gene: TRBD2
V gene: TRBV6-6
CDR3 protein: CATSTTGGRAGETQYF

J gene: TRBJ2-7
D gene: TRBD1
V gene: TRBV27
CDR3 protein: CASSPSGTANYEQYF

J gene: TRBJ2-1
D gene: TRBD2
V gene: TRBV27
CDR3 protein: CASRAGVEGEQFF

J gene: TRBJ2-7
D gene: NA
V gene: TRBV21-1
CDR3 protein: CASRGGPGQGPYEQYF

J gene: TRBJ2-7
D gene: TRBD1
V gene: TRBV11-3
CDR3 protein: CASSLKAGQGTSISTYEQYF

J gene: TRBJ1-3
D gene: NA
V gene: TRBV29-1
CDR3 protein: CGGSSGNTIYF

J gene: TRBJ2-2
D gene: NA
V gene: TRBV6-4
CDR3 protein: CASKWDSSLNTGELFF

J gene: TRBJ1-5
D gene: TRBD1
V gene: TRBV5-4
CDR3 protein: CASSYRGGNQPQHF

J gene: TRBJ2-1
D gene: TRBD2
V gene: TRBV28
CDR3 protein: CASSALLAGLYNEQFF

J gene: TRBJ2-1
D gene: NA
V gene: TRBV6-7
CDR3 protein: CASTPASRRDPYEQFF

J gene: TRBJ1-5
D gene: NA
V gene: TRBV28
CDR3 protein: CASSISGNQPQHF

J gene: TRBJ1-1
D gene: TRBD1
V gene: TRBV6-4
CDR3 protein: CASSRGQAHEAFF

J gene: TRBJ2-1
D gene: NA
V gene: TRBV5-1
CDR3 protein: CASSLGLENEQFF

J gene: TRBJ1-1
D gene: NA
V gene: TRBV2
CDR3 protein: CASRGPQVQGTEAFF

J gene: TRBJ1-1
D gene: TRBD1
V gene: TRBV27
CDR3 protein: CAIEGARAEAFF

J gene: TRBJ1-1
D gene: NA
V gene: TRBV19
CDR3 protein: CASSIVGPQGIGTEAFF

J gene: TRBJ2-1
D gene: TRBD2
V gene: TRBV9
CDR3 protein: CASSRLAEKNEQFF

J gene: TRBJ2-5
D gene: TRBD2
V gene: TRBV5-4
CDR3 protein: CASSLGDYEASETQYF

J gene: TRBJ1-2
D gene: NA
V gene: TRBV28
CDR3 protein: CASSLVAVNYGYTF

J gene: TRBJ2-7
D gene: NA
V gene: TRBV5-1
CDR3 protein: CASMEVASYEQYF

J gene: TRBJ2-3
D gene: NA
V gene: TRBV6-1
CDR3 protein: CASLLGVTDTQYF

J gene: TRBJ2-1
D gene: TRBD2
V gene: TRBV5-1
CDR3 protein: CASSTMGLASREQFF

J gene: TRBJ1-1
D gene: NA
V gene: TRBV7-2
CDR3 protein: CASSPPAEGAEAFF

J gene: TRBJ2-1
D gene: NA
V gene: TRBV7-6
CDR3 protein: CASSLDGTSSYNEQFF

J gene: TRBJ1-6
D gene: NA
V gene: TRBV6-1
CDR3 protein: CASTVERNSPLHF